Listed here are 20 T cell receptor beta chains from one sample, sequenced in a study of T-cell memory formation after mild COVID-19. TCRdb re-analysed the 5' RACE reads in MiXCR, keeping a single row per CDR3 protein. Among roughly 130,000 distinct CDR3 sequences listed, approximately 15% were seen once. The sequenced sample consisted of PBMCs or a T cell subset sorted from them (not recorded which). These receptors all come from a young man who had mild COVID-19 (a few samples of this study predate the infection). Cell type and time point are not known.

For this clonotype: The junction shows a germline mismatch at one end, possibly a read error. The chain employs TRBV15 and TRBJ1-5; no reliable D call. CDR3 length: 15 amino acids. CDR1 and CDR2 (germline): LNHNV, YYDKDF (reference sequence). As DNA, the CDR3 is TGTGCCACCAGCCACGGTCCTGAAACCTATCAACCCCAGCATTTT. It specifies CATSHGPETYQPQHF.

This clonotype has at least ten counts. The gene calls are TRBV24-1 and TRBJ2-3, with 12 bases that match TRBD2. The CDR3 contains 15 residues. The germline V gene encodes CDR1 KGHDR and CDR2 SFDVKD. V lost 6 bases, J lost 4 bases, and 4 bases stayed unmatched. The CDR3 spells CATSPASGGADTQYF. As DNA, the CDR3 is TGTGCCACCAGTCCTGCTAGCGGGGGGGCAGATACGCAGTATTTT.

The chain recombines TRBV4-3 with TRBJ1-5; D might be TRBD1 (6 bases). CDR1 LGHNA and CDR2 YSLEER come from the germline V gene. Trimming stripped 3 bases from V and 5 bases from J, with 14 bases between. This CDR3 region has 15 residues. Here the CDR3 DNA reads TGCGCCAGCAGCCACGTGCACAGGGAAGATCAGCCCCAGCATTTT. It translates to CASSHVHREDQPQHF.

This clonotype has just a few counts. CDR3 bases: TGTGCCAGCTCACCCTCCGGGACCGTCTCTGGAAACACCATATATTTT. Translated, it gives CASSPSGTVSGNTIYF. The J gene is TRBJ1-3, the V gene TRBV18, with a tentative D call TRBD1 (5 bases). Germline assignment: CDR1 KGHSH and CDR2 LQKENI. The CDR3 runs to 16 residues. V was cut by 3 bases and J by 0 bases, with 12 bases left in between.

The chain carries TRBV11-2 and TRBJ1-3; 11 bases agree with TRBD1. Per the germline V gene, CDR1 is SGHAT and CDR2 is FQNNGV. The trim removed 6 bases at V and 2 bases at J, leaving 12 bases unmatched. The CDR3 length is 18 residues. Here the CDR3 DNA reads TGTGCCAGCAGAGGCTGGGGCGGACAGGGGGCAACTGGAAACACCATATATTTT. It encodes CASRGWGGQGATGNTIYF.

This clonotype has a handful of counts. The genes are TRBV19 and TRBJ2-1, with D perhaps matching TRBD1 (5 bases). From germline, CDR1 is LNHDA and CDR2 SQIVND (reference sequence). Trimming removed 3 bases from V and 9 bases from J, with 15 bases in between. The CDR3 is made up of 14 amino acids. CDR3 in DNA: TGTGCCAGTAGTATTCAGGGTGTCGATAGTGAGCAGTTCTTC. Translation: CASSIQGVDSEQFF.

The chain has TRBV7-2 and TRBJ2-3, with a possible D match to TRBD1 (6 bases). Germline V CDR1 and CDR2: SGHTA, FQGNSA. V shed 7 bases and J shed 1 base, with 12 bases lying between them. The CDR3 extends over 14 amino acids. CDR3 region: CASTKGGGTDTQYF. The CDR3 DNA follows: TGTGCCAGCACCAAAGGGGGTGGCACAGATACGCAGTATTTT.

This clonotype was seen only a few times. Here the CDR3 reads CSARAPPSETQYF. For the CDR3, the DNA is TGCAGTGCTAGAGCCCCACCCTCAGAGACCCAGTACTTC. The chain combines TRBV20-1 with TRBJ2-5, with D uncertain. V was trimmed by 1 base and J by 4 bases, leaving 10 bases between them. This CDR3 is 13 amino acids long. Looked up from germline, CDR1 is DFQATT and CDR2 is SNEGSKA (reference sequence).

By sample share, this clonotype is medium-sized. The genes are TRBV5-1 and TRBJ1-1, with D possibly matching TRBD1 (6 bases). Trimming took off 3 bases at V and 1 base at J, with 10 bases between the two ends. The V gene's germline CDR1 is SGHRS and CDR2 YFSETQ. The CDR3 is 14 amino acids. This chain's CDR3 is CASSSGQPNTEAFF. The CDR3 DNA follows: TGCGCCAGCAGCTCCGGACAGCCGAACACTGAAGCTTTCTTT.

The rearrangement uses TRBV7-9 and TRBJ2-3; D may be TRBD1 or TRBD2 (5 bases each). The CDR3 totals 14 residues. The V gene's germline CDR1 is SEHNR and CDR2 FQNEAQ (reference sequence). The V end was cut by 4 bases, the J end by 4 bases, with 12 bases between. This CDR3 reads CASSYRGLADTQYF. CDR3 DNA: TGTGCCAGCAGCTACCGGGGCCTGGCAGATACGCAGTATTTT.

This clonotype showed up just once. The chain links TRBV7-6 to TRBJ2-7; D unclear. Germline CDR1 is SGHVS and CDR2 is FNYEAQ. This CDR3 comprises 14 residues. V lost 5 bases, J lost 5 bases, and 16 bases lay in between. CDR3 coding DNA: TGTGCCAGCAGCCCCGGTCGGGTCGGCCACGAGCAGTACGTC. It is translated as CASSPGRVGHEQYV.

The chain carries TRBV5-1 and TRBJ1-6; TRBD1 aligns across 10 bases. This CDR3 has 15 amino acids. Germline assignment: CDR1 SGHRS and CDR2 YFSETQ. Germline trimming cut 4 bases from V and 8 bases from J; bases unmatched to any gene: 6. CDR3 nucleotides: TGCGCCAGCAGCCCTTCGACAGGGGGCCATTCACCCCTCCACTTT. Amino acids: CASSPSTGGHSPLHF.

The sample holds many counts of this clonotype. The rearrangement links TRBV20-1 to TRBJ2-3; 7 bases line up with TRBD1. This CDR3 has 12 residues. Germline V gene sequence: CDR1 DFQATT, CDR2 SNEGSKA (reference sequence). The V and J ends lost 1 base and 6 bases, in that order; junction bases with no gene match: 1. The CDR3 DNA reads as TGCAGTGCTAGAGGAGGGGGCGATACGCAGTATTTT. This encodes CSARGGGDTQYF.

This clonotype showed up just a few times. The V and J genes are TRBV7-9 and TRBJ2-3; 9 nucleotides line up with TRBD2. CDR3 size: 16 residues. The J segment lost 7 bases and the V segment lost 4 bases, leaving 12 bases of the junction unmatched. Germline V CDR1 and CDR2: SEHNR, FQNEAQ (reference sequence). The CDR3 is CASSSQRGASFNTQYF. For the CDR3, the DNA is TGTGCCAGCAGCTCCCAGCGGGGGGCCTCGTTCAATACGCAGTATTTT.

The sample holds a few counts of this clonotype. The CDR3 sequence: CASSFLAGGSYNEQFF. The DNA for the CDR3 is TGTGCCAGCAGTTTTTTAGCGGGCGGCTCCTACAATGAGCAGTTCTTC. This chain links TRBV12-3 or TRBV12-4 with TRBJ2-1, with 7 bases aligning to TRBD2. J was trimmed by 0 bases and V by 3 bases; bases with no gene match: 5. There are 16 residues in the CDR3.

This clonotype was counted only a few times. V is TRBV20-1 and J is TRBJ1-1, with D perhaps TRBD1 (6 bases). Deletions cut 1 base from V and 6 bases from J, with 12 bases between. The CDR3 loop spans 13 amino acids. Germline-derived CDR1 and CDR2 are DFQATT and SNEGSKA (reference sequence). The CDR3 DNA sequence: TGCAGTGCTAGAGGGCAGGGGAGGGCTGAAGCTTTCTTT. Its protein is CSARGQGRAEAFF.

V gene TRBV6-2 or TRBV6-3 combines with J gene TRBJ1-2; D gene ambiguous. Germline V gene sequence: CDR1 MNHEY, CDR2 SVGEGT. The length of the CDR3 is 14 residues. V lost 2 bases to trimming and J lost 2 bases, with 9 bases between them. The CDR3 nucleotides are TGTGCCAGCAGTTACGCCCCTGAGAACTATGGCTACACCTTC. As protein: CASSYAPENYGYTF.

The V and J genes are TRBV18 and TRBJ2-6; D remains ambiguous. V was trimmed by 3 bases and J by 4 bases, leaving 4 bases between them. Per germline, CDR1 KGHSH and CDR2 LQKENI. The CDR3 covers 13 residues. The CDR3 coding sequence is TGTGCCAGCTCACCCCAGGGGGCCAACGTCCTGACTTTC. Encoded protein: CASSPQGANVLTF. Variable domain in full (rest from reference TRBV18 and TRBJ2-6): NAGVMQNPRHLVRRRGQEARLRCSPMKGHSHVYWYRQLPEEGLKFMVYLQKENIIDESGMPKERFSAEFPKEGPSILRIQQVVRGDSAAYFCASSPQGANVLTFGAGSRLTVL.

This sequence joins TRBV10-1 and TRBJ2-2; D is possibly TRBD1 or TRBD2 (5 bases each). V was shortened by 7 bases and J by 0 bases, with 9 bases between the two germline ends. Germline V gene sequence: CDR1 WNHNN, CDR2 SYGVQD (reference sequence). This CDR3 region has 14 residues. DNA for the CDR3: TGCGCCAGCACCTGGGACGCGAACACCGGGGAGCTGTTTTTT. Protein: CASTWDANTGELFF.

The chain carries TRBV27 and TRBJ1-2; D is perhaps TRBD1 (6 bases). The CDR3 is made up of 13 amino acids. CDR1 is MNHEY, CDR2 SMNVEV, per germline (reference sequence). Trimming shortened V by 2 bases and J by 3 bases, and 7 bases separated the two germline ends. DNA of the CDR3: TGTGCCAGCAGTTTAAAGGGGGACTATGGCTACACCTTC. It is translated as CASSLKGDYGYTF.